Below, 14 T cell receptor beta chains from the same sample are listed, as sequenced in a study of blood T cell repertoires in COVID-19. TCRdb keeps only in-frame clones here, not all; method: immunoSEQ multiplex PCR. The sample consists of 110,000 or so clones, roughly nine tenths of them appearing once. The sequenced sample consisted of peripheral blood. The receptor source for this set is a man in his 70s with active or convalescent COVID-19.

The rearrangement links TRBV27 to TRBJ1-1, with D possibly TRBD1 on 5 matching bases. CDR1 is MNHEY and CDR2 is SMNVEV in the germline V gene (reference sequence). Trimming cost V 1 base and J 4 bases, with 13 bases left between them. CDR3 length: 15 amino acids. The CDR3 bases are TGTGCCAGCAGTTTATTGGGGCAGGGAGGCACTGAAGCTTTCTTT. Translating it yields CASSLLGQGGTEAFF.

CDR3 loop: CASSLDSFYGYTF. The CDR3 DNA follows: TGTGCCAGTAGTCTGGACAGTTTCTATGGCTACACCTTC. J is TRBJ1-2 and V is TRBV19; a weak D match, TRBD1 (6 bases). Germline CDR1 is LNHDA and CDR2 is SQIVND (reference sequence). V lost 5 bases, J lost 4 bases, and 11 bases lay in between. The CDR3 is 13 residues long.

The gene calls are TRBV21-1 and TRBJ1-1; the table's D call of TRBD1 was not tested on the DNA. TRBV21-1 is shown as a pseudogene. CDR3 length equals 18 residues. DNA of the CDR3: TGTGCCAGCAGCATTTCCGGGACAGGGGGCAAGTTTGACACTGAAGCTTTCTTT. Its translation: CASSISGTGGKFDTEAFF.

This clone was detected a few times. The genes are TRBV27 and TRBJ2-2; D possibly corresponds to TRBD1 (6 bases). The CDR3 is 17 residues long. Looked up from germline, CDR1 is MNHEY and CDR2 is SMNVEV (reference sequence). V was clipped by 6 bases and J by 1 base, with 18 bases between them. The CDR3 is CASRRGTLVGNTGELFF. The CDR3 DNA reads TGTGCCAGCAGAAGGGGGACCCTCGTCGGGAACACCGGGGAGCTGTTTTTT.

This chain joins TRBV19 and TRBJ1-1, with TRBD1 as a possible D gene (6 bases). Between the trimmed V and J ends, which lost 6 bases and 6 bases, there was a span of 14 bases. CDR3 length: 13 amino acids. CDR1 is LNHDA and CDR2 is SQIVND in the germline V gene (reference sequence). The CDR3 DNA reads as TGTGCCAGTAGGAACACAGGGACCGCTGAAGCTTTCTTT. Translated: CASRNTGTAEAFF.

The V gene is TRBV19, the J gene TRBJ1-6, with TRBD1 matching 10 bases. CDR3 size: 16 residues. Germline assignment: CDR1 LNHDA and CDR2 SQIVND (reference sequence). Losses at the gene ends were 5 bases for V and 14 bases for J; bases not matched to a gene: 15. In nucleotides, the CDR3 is TGTGCCAGTAGTCCTCCGACAGGGGGCTTTTCTGTCACCCTCCACTTT. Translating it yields CASSPPTGGFSVTLHF.

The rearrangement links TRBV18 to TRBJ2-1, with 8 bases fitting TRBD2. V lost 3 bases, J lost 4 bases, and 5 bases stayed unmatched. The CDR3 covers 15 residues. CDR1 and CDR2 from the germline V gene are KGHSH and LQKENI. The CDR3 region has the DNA TGTGCCAGCTCACCTAGGGGACTAGTATACAATGAGCAGTTCTTC. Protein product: CASSPRGLVYNEQFF.

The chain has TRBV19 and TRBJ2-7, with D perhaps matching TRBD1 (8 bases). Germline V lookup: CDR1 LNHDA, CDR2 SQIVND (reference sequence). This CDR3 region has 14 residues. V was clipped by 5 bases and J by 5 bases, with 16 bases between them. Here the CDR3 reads CASSLQGDYHEQYF. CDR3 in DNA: TGTGCCAGTAGTTTACAGGGGGACTACCACGAGCAGTACTTC.

In DNA form, the CDR3 reads TGTGCCAGCAGTGAAACAGGGGGGGCTTTGGCTGAAGCTTTCTTT. It encodes CASSETGGALAEAFF. The V and J genes are TRBV28 and TRBJ1-1, with TRBD1 matching over 8 bases. The germline gives CDR1 MDHEN, CDR2 SYDVKM. The CDR3 runs 15 residues. V trimming: 5 bases; J trimming: 6 bases; junction bases outside the gene matches: 11.

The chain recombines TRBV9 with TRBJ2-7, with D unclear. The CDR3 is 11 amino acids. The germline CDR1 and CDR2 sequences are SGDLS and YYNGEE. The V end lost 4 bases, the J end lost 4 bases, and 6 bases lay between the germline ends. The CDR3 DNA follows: TGTGCCAGCAGCTCCCAATACGAGCAGTACTTC. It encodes CASSSQYEQYF.

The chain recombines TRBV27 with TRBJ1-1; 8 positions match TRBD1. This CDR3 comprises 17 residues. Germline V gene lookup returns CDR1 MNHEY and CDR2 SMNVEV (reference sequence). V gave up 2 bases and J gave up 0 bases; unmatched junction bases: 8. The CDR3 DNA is TGTGCCAGCAGTTTAAGAGGACAGGGCTTGATGAACACTGAAGCTTTCTTT. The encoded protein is CASSLRGQGLMNTEAFF.

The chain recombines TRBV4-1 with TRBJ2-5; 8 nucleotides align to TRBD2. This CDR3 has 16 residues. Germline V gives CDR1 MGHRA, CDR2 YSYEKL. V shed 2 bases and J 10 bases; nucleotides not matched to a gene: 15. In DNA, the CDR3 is TGCGCCAGCAGCCAAAACACTGGACTAGCCGTCTCAGGCCAGTACTTC. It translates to CASSQNTGLAVSGQYF.

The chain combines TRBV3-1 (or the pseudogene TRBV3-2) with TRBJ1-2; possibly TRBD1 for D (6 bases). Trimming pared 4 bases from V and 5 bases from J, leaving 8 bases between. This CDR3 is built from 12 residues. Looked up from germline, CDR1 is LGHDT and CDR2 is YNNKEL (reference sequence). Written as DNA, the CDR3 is TGTGCCAGCAGCCGGACAGTTTATGGCTACACCTTC. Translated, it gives CASSRTVYGYTF.

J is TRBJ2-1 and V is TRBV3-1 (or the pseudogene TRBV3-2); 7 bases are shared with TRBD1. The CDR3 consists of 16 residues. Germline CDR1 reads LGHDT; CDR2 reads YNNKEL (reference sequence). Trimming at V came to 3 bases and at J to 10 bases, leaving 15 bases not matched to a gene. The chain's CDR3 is CASSHTMRTGRREQFF. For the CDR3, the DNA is TGTGCCAGCAGCCACACCATGCGGACAGGACGGCGGGAGCAGTTCTTC.